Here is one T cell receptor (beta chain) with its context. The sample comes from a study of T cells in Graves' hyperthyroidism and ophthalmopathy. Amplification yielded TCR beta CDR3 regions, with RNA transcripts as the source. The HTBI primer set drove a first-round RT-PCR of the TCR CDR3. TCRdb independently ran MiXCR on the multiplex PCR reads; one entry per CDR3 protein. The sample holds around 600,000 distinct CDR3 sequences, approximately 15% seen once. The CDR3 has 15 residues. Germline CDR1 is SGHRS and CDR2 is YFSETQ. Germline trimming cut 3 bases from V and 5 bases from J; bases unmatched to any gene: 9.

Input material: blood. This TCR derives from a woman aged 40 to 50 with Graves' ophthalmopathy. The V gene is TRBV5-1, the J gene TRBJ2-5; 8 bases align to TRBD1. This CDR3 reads CASSYGQGGGETQYF. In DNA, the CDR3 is TGCGCCAGCAGCTACGGACAGGGAGGAGGTGAGACCCAGTACTTC.